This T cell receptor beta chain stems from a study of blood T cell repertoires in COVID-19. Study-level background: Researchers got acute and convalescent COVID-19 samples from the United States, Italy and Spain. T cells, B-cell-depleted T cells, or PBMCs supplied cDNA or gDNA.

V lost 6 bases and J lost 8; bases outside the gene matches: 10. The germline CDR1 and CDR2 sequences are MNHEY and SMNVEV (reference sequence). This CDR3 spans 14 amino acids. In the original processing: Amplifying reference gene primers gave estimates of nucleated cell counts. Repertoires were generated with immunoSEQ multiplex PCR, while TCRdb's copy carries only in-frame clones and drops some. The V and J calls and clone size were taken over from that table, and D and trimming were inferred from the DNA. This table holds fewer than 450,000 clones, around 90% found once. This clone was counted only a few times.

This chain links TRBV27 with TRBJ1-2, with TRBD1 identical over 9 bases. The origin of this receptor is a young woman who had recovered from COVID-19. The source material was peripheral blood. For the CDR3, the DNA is TGTGCCAGCAGGTCTACCGGGACAGGGACAGGCTACACCTTC. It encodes CASRSTGTGTGYTF.